The 13 T cell receptor beta chains reported below all come from one sample, sequenced in a study of blood T cell repertoires in COVID-19. The repertoire was sequenced with immunoSEQ multiplex PCR; TCRdb's copy has only in-frame clones and lacks some. The table records tens of thousands of clones, roughly 90% of them present only once. Sequencing input: peripheral blood. The origin of the receptors is a man aged 50 to 60 with COVID-19, enrolled during active disease.

This clone was seen a handful of times. CDR3 protein: CASASVGNTIYF. The CDR3 DNA is TGTGCCAGCGCGAGTGTGGGAAACACCATATATTTT. J is TRBJ1-3 and V is TRBV5-5; D is unclear. CDR1 is SGHKS, CDR2 YYEKEE, per germline (reference sequence). The CDR3 covers 12 residues. Trimming shortened V by 7 bases and J by 4 bases, and 9 bases separated the two germline ends. Supplemented by reference TRBV5-5 and TRBJ1-3, the full variable domain reads DAGVTQSPTHLIKTRGQQVTLRCSPISGHKSVSWYQQVLGQGPQFIFQYYEKEERGRGNFPDRFSARQFPNYSSELNVNALLLGDSALYLCASASVGNTIYFGEGSWLTVV.

A single count supports this clone. The chain joins TRBV24-1 to TRBJ1-4; TRBD1 matches 9 bases. CDR1 KGHDR and CDR2 SFDVKD come from the germline V gene. The CDR3 is made up of 16 amino acids. The ends lost 4 bases at V and 4 bases at J; junction bases unmatched: 6. The CDR3 region is CATSEGTGRINEKLFF. As DNA, the CDR3 is TGTGCCACCAGTGAGGGGACAGGGCGAATTAATGAAAAACTGTTTTTT.

The chain employs TRBV19 and TRBJ1-2; 7 bases match TRBD1. CDR1 LNHDA and CDR2 SQIVND come from the germline V gene (reference sequence). This CDR3 is built from 15 residues. Unmatched junction bases numbered 14, after V lost 5 bases and J lost 8 bases. This CDR3 reads CASSYRTGPSRGYTF. The CDR3, as DNA: TGTGCCAGTAGTTACCGGACAGGCCCTTCGAGGGGCTACACCTTC.

V and J are TRBV3-1 (or the pseudogene TRBV3-2) and TRBJ1-2, with a possible D match to TRBD1 (6 bases). Germline-derived CDR1 and CDR2 are LGHDT and YNNKEL (reference sequence). V lost 4 bases, J lost 2 bases, and 11 bases lay in between. This CDR3 has 14 amino acids. CDR3 bases: TGTGCCAGCAGCCTCCCCGGACAGAACTATGGCTACACCTTC. It specifies CASSLPGQNYGYTF.

The chain employs TRBV7-2 and TRBJ2-2; D call uncertain. Trimming stripped 1 base from V and 0 bases from J, with 6 bases between. Germline loops: CDR1 SGHTA, CDR2 FQGNSA. The CDR3 totals 15 residues. The CDR3 spells CASSLVIANTGELFF. Written as DNA, the CDR3 is TGTGCCAGCAGCTTAGTTATAGCGAACACCGGGGAGCTGTTTTTT.

The rearrangement joins TRBV2 to TRBJ1-5, with 8 positions matching TRBD1. V shed 7 bases, J shed 6 bases, and the junction held 5 bases outside the gene matches. The CDR3 is 13 amino acids. Germline loops: CDR1 SNHLY, CDR2 FYNNEI. CDR3: CASIAGGGQPQHF. The CDR3 DNA reads TGTGCCAGCATAGCAGGGGGCGGTCAGCCCCAGCATTTT.

The V and J genes are TRBV5-4 and TRBJ1-1; 8 bases match TRBD1. Germline CDR1 and CDR2: SGHNT and YYREEE (reference sequence). Losses at the gene ends were 5 bases for V and 3 bases for J; bases not matched to a gene: 6. The CDR3 is 14 residues long. The CDR3, as DNA: TGTGCCAGCAGGGCGACAGGGGTCGACACTGAAGCTTTCTTT. It codes for CASRATGVDTEAFF.

The CDR3 coding sequence is TGTGCCACCAGTGGTCCCGGGACAGGGGATCTGGACCTGTACTTC. This encodes CATSGPGTGDLDLYF. The chain combines TRBV24-1 with TRBJ2-5; the match to TRBD1 covers 10 bases. This CDR3 has 15 residues. J was trimmed by 13 bases and V by 5 bases; bases with no gene match: 15. Germline-derived CDR1 and CDR2 are KGHDR and SFDVKD.

The V and J genes are TRBV11-3 and TRBJ2-1, with D perhaps TRBD1 (5 bases). Trimming cost V 5 bases and J 1 base, with 9 bases left between them. CDR3 size: 14 residues. The germline CDR1 and CDR2 sequences are SGHNT and YENEEA. CDR3 sequence: CASSRRGSYNEQFF. The CDR3 nucleotides are TGTGCCAGCAGCCGAAGGGGATCCTACAATGAGCAGTTCTTC.

The chain couples TRBV9 to TRBJ2-3, with 7 positions matching TRBD1. J was trimmed by 3 bases and V by 3 bases; bases with no gene match: 4. Germline V gene sequence: CDR1 SGDLS, CDR2 YYNGEE. The CDR3 length is 14 residues. The DNA of the CDR3 is TGTGCCAGCAGCGCGGGACAGAGAACAGATACGCAGTATTTT. It specifies CASSAGQRTDTQYF.

The gene calls are TRBV18 and TRBJ1-1; D gene unclear. Germline CDR1 and CDR2: KGHSH and LQKENI. Trimming removed 0 bases at V and 6 bases at J, with 11 bases between. The CDR3 contains 14 residues. CDR3 sequence: CASSPPTGIAEAFF. CDR3 DNA: TGTGCCAGCTCACCACCCACGGGGATAGCTGAAGCTTTCTTT.

The V call is TRBV18, the J call TRBJ2-5; 9 bases line up with TRBD2. The CDR3 extends over 13 amino acids. Trimming took 3 bases from V and 5 from J; bases not matched to a gene: 1. Germline-derived CDR1 and CDR2 are KGHSH and LQKENI. The CDR3 DNA is TGTGCCAGCTCACCGCGGGAGGGTGAGACCCAGTACTTC. Translating it yields CASSPREGETQYF.

V gene TRBV27 combines with J gene TRBJ1-4, with D perhaps TRBD1 (5 bases). Trimming left V 5 bases short and J 10 bases short, with 17 bases between. The CDR3 sequence is 14 residues long. CDR1 MNHEY and CDR2 SMNVEV come from the germline V gene (reference sequence). The CDR3 loop is CASSPEPRGLKLFF. CDR3 DNA: TGTGCCAGCAGTCCCGAACCGCGGGGCTTAAAACTGTTTTTT.